These T cell receptor beta chains were read from a single sample in a study of molecular identifiers for immune sequencing clone quantification. A single record per CDR3 protein comes from TCRdb applying MiXCR to the PCR reads. Of about 640,000 distinct CDR3 sequences listed, approximately 20% are singletons. The sample consisted of naive CD8+ T cells from blood, with Jurkat cell RNA spiked in. The receptors originated from a human donor in good health. Some libraries in this study had Jurkat cell RNA spiked in. The CDR3 runs from the conserved cysteine through the conserved F or W. A D gene is named only where the DNA matches it firmly. Clone size is not always given. Where it is, it says once, few, many or a class for expanded clones.

v_gene: TRBV19
d_gene: NA
j_gene: TRBJ1-4
abundance: NA
CDR3aa: CASSIMTGHNEKLSF
CDR3nt: TGTGCCAGTAGTATAATGACAGGACATAATGAAAAACTGTCTTTT

v_gene: TRBV5-6
d_gene: NA
j_gene: TRBJ1-2
abundance: many
CDR3aa: CASSLRLRHSYGYTF
CDR3nt: TGTGCCAGCAGCTTAAGGTTGCGCCATAGCTATGGCTACACCTTC

v_gene: TRBV14
d_gene: NA
j_gene: TRBJ1-2
abundance: few
CDR3aa: CASSQWTEIYGYTF
CDR3nt: TGTGCCAGCAGCCAATGGACCGAAATCTATGGCTACACCTTC

v_gene: TRBV19
d_gene: TRBD1
j_gene: TRBJ1-3
abundance: NA
CDR3aa: CASSIVTGEPSGNTIYF
CDR3nt: TGTGCCAGTAGTATTGTGACAGGGGAGCCCTCTGGAAACACCATATATTTT

v_gene: TRBV7-6
d_gene: NA
j_gene: TRBJ2-7
abundance: many
CDR3aa: CASSPTGETAYEQYF
CDR3nt: TGTGCCAGCAGCCCAACGGGGGAAACAGCCTACGAGCAGTACTTC

v_gene: TRBV24-1
d_gene: NA
j_gene: TRBJ2-1
abundance: many
CDR3aa: CATSPLGAAENEQFF
CDR3nt: TGTGCCACCAGCCCCTTAGGAGCGGCAGAGAATGAGCAGTTCTTC

v_gene: TRBV27
d_gene: TRBD1
j_gene: TRBJ1-5
abundance: few
CDR3aa: CASSWTGTGVQPQHF
CDR3nt: TGTGCCAGCAGCTGGACCGGGACAGGGGTCCAGCCCCAGCATTTT

v_gene: TRBV4-3
d_gene: NA
j_gene: TRBJ2-1
abundance: NA
CDR3aa: CASSQVSSGNEQFF
CDR3nt: TGCGCCAGCAGCCAAGTTAGTAGCGGCAATGAGCAGTTCTTC

v_gene: TRBV2
d_gene: TRBD2
j_gene: TRBJ2-3
abundance: many
CDR3aa: CASRALAGVTDTQYF
CDR3nt: TGTGCCAGCAGGGCTCTAGCGGGGGTCACAGATACGCAGTATTTT

v_gene: TRBV4-1
d_gene: TRBD1
j_gene: TRBJ2-7
abundance: many
CDR3aa: CASSQDRGNSYEQYF
CDR3nt: TGCGCCAGCAGCCAAGACAGGGGGAATAGCTACGAGCAGTACTTC

v_gene: TRBV27
d_gene: NA
j_gene: TRBJ2-7
abundance: NA
CDR3aa: CASSLDSALYEQYF
CDR3nt: TGTGCCAGCAGTCTCGACAGCGCTCTCTACGAGCAGTACTTC

v_gene: TRBV4-1
d_gene: NA
j_gene: TRBJ1-2
abundance: many
CDR3aa: CASSPRTFETESYGYTF
CDR3nt: TGCGCCAGCAGCCCACGAACCTTCGAGACGGAGAGCTATGGCTACACCTTC

v_gene: TRBV7-9
d_gene: NA
j_gene: TRBJ2-7
abundance: many
CDR3aa: CASSLAEPYEQYF
CDR3nt: TGTGCCAGCAGCTTAGCGGAGCCTTACGAGCAGTACTTC

v_gene: TRBV7-9
d_gene: TRBD2
j_gene: TRBJ2-1
abundance: NA
CDR3aa: CASSPEREGHSYNEQFF
CDR3nt: TGTGCCAGCAGCCCGGAGCGGGAGGGCCACTCCTACAATGAGCAGTTCTTC

v_gene: TRBV20-1
d_gene: NA
j_gene: TRBJ2-1
abundance: NA
CDR3aa: CSARSPGSDTQFF
CDR3nt: TGCAGTGCTAGATCTCCGGGATCGGATACGCAGTTCTTC

v_gene: TRBV4-3
d_gene: TRBD1
j_gene: TRBJ2-1
abundance: many
CDR3aa: CASSNGRGLYEQFF
CDR3nt: TGCGCCAGCAGTAACGGCAGGGGGCTCTATGAGCAGTTCTTC

v_gene: TRBV6-5
d_gene: NA
j_gene: TRBJ1-1
abundance: many
CDR3aa: CASRATGFNTEAFF
CDR3nt: TGTGCCAGCAGGGCGACAGGATTCAACACTGAAGCTTTCTTT

v_gene: TRBV27
d_gene: NA
j_gene: TRBJ1-1
abundance: NA
CDR3aa: CASSLSVNAEAFF
CDR3nt: TGTGCCAGCAGTTTATCGGTGAACGCTGAAGCTTTCTTT

v_gene: TRBV30
d_gene: NA
j_gene: TRBJ2-3
abundance: many
CDR3aa: CAWSRLTSTDTQYF
CDR3nt: TGTGCCTGGAGTCGATTGACTAGCACAGATACGCAGTATTTT

v_gene: TRBV4-3
d_gene: NA
j_gene: TRBJ1-5
abundance: NA
CDR3aa: CASSQRTGTPYQPQHF
CDR3nt: TGCGCCAGCAGCCAACGAACCGGGACCCCGTATCAGCCCCAGCATTTT

v_gene: TRBV28
d_gene: NA
j_gene: TRBJ2-3
abundance: many
CDR3aa: CASSLGGNTDTQYF
CDR3nt: TGTGCCAGCAGTTTGGGCGGAAACACAGATACGCAGTATTTT

v_gene: TRBV5-4
d_gene: NA
j_gene: TRBJ2-3
abundance: many
CDR3aa: CASSFSGSSTDTQYF
CDR3nt: TGTGCCAGCAGCTTTAGCGGCTCTAGCACAGATACGCAGTATTTT

v_gene: TRBV6-6
d_gene: TRBD1
j_gene: TRBJ2-5
abundance: many
CDR3aa: CASSYFSGQGETQYF
CDR3nt: TGTGCCAGCAGTTACTTTTCGGGACAGGGGGAGACCCAGTACTTC

v_gene: TRBV6-2/TRBV6-3
d_gene: NA
j_gene: TRBJ1-2
abundance: NA
CDR3aa: CASRPGQSNYGYTF
CDR3nt: TGTGCCAGCAGACCCGGACAGTCTAACTATGGCTACACCTTC

v_gene: TRBV28
d_gene: TRBD1
j_gene: TRBJ2-5
abundance: many
CDR3aa: CASSQGQGGETQYF
CDR3nt: TGTGCCAGCAGTCAAGGACAGGGGGGAGAGACCCAGTACTTC

v_gene: TRBV5-6
d_gene: NA
j_gene: TRBJ2-7
abundance: NA
CDR3aa: CASGLDGDYEQYF
CDR3nt: TGTGCCAGCGGCTTGGATGGGGACTACGAGCAGTACTTC